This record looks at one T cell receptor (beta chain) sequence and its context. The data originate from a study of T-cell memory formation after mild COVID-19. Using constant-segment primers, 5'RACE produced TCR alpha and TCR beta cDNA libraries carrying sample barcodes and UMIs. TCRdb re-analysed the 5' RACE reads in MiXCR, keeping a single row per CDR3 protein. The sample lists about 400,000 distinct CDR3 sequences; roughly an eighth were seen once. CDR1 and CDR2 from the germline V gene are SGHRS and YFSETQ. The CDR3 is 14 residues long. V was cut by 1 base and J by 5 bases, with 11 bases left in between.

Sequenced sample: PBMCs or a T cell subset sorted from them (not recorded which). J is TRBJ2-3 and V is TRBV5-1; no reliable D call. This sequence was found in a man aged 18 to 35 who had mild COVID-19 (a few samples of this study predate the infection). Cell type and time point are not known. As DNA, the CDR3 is TGCGCCAGCAGCTTGAGTAAAGCTAAAGATACGCAGTATTTT. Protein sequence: CASSLSKAKDTQYF. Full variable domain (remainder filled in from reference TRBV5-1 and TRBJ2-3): KAGVTQTPRYLIKTRGQQVTLSCSPISGHRSVSWYQQTPGQGLQFLFEYFSETQRNKGNFPGRFSGRQFSNSRSEMNVSTLELGDSALYLCASSLSKAKDTQYFGPGTRLTVL.